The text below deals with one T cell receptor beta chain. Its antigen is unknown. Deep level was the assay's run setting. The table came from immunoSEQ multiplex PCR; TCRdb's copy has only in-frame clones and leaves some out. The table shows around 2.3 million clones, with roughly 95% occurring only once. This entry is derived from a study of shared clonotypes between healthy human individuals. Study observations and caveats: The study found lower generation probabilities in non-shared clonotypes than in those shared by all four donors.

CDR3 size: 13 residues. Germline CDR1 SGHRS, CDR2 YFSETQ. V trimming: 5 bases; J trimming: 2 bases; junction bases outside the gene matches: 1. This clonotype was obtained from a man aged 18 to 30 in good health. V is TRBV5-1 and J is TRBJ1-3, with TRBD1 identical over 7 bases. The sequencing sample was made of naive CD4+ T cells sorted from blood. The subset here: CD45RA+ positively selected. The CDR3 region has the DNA TGCGCCAGCAGAGACAGGGCTGGAAACACCATATATTTT. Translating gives CASRDRAGNTIYF.